This T cell receptor (beta chain) was observed in a study of cytomegalovirus exposure and HLA in healthy donors. The PCR ran on 60 Vbeta and 13 Jbeta primers. Some clones are missing from TCRdb's copy, which holds only in-frame ones; the method was immunoSEQ multiplex PCR. The table has about 200,000 clones, 70% to 85% seen once. J was trimmed by 5 bases and V by 1 base; bases with no gene match: 4. CDR3 length: 14 residues. CDR1 is MNHNS, CDR2 SASEGT, per germline. Sequencing input: PBMCs. This rearrangement joins TRBV6-1 to TRBJ2-5; 7 bases match TRBD1. The origin of this receptor is a man aged 40-49 years in good health and CMV-seropositive. The CDR3 loop is CASSEGGGGETQYF. Written as DNA, the CDR3 is TGTGCCAGCAGTGAAGGAGGGGGCGGGGAGACCCAGTACTTC.